This T cell receptor (beta chain) was documented in a study of neurological immune-mediated disorders. V was cut by 6 bases and J by 3 bases, with 18 bases left in between. Germline CDR1 and CDR2: DFQATT and SNEGSKA (reference sequence). The CDR3 loop spans 14 amino acids. 5'RACE with 10-nucleotide random UMIs generated the cDNA. TCRdb re-derived calls from the 5' RACE reads in MiXCR, one entry per CDR3 protein. The sample lists around 13,000 distinct CDR3 sequences; approximately 7% were seen once. Libraries from sorted cells each used some 1 million CD4+ or CD8+ T cells. Sequencing input: CD8+ T cells from blood. V is TRBV20-1 and J is TRBJ2-7; possibly TRBD1 for D (5 bases). The sequence was obtained from a middle-aged woman in good health. The CDR3, as DNA: TGCAGTGCCAGCAGCCAGACAGAATACTACGAGCAGTACTTC. Translated, it gives CSASSQTEYYEQYF.